One and the same sample provided the 16 T cell receptor beta chains below, sequenced in a study of cytomegalovirus exposure and HLA in healthy donors. The PCR ran on 60 Vbeta and 13 Jbeta primers. Here immunoSEQ multiplex PCR was the method, and the copy in TCRdb shows in-frame clones only, minus some. The sample carries around 110,000 clones, about 76% recorded once. The sample taken for sequencing was PBMCs. These receptors originate from a man aged 25-45 years in good health and CMV-seropositive.

The V call is TRBV19, the J call TRBJ2-3; 7 bases align to TRBD2. The trim removed 3 bases at V and 9 bases at J, leaving 12 bases unmatched. There are 15 residues in the CDR3. Germline CDR1 reads LNHDA; CDR2 reads SQIVND (reference sequence). CDR3 region: CASSIRGTSGKTQYF. The CDR3 nucleotides read TGTGCCAGTAGTATCCGAGGTACCAGCGGGAAGACGCAGTATTTT.

In its sample, this clone was seen a few times. CDR3 in amino acids: CASSVAGQGEGTEAFF. The CDR3 DNA follows: TGTGCCAGCAGCGTAGCCGGGCAGGGGGAAGGCACTGAAGCTTTCTTT. The chain has TRBV9 and TRBJ1-1; TRBD1 matches at 7 bases. V shed 0 bases and J 4 bases; nucleotides not matched to a gene: 9. The CDR3 totals 16 residues. Germline V gene data show CDR1 as SGDLS and CDR2 as YYNGEE.

V and J are TRBV6-6 and TRBJ1-2; D unclear. The CDR3 length is 13 residues. Per germline, CDR1 MNHNY and CDR2 SVGAGI (reference sequence). The V and J ends lost 0 bases and 8 bases respectively, with 10 bases between them. DNA for the CDR3: TGTGCCAGCAGTTACTCTGGGCTCGGCGGCTACACCTTC. Its translation: CASSYSGLGGYTF.

This clone was seen more than once but under ten times. This rearrangement joins TRBV28 to TRBJ1-1, with D unclear. Trimming took off 5 bases at V and 1 base at J, with 14 bases between the two ends. The length of the CDR3 is 15 residues. Germline-derived CDR1 and CDR2 are MDHEN and SYDVKM. CDR3 amino acids: CASSAQEGGNTEAFF. The CDR3 DNA reads TGTGCCAGCAGTGCGCAGGAGGGCGGGAACACTGAAGCTTTCTTT.

V gene TRBV7-2 combines with J gene TRBJ1-1, with D possibly matching TRBD1 (6 bases). The germline V and J ends were trimmed by 5 bases and 7 bases, with 14 bases remaining between them. CDR1 SGHTA and CDR2 FQGNSA come from the germline V gene. The length of the CDR3 is 13 residues. The CDR3 spells CASSVEDSLEAFF. The CDR3 region has the DNA TGTGCCAGCAGCGTTGAGGACAGTCTTGAAGCTTTCTTT.

The chain recombines TRBV4-2 with TRBJ2-2; TRBD2 might be the D (5 bases). There are 14 residues in the CDR3. Trimming cost V 0 bases and J 5 bases, with 7 bases left between them. From germline, CDR1 is LGHNA and CDR2 YNFKEQ. The CDR3 DNA follows: TGTGCCAGCAGCCAAGAGAGGGATACCGGGGAGCTGTTTTTT. Protein: CASSQERDTGELFF.

The CDR3 sequence: CASSSEVPGPPDTQYF. CDR3 in DNA: TGCGCCAGCAGCTCGGAGGTACCCGGACCCCCAGATACGCAGTATTTT. The V and J genes are TRBV5-1 and TRBJ2-3, with D possibly being TRBD2 (5 bases). The germline V gene encodes CDR1 SGHRS and CDR2 YFSETQ. V was cut by 3 bases and J by 4 bases, with 18 bases left in between. This CDR3 comprises 16 residues.

The V call is TRBV28, the J call TRBJ2-7; 7 bases agree with TRBD1. Germline V gene data show CDR1 as MDHEN and CDR2 as SYDVKM. J was trimmed by 2 bases and V by 6 bases; bases with no gene match: 7. The CDR3 contains 14 residues. The CDR3 loop is CASSRQGSPYEQYF. CDR3 DNA sequence: TGTGCCAGCAGCCGACAGGGTTCCCCCTACGAGCAGTACTTC.

The V call is TRBV6-1, the J call TRBJ2-3; D gene ambiguous. Germline values: CDR1 MNHNS, CDR2 SASEGT. Trimming cost V 7 bases and J 7 bases, with 18 bases left between them. This CDR3 contains 14 residues. The DNA for the CDR3 is TGTGCCAGCACCCCCAGGCTATCAAGTAATACGCAGTATTTT. Protein: CASTPRLSSNTQYF.

This clone has only a few counts. This chain connects TRBV5-4 to TRBJ2-1; a weak D match, TRBD2 (7 bases). From germline, CDR1 is SGHNT and CDR2 YYREEE (reference sequence). The CDR3 covers 15 residues. V was shortened by 0 bases and J by 3 bases, with 10 bases between the two germline ends. CDR3 amino acids: CASSLGGGRYNEQFF. The CDR3 bases are TGTGCCAGCAGCTTGGGCGGGGGCCGCTACAATGAGCAGTTCTTC.

The V call is TRBV9, the J call TRBJ1-5; D is ambiguous. This CDR3 is 14 amino acids long. Germline lookup yields CDR1 SGDLS and CDR2 YYNGEE. Deletions cut 0 bases from V and 5 bases from J, with 9 bases between. The CDR3 DNA follows: TGTGCCAGCAGCGTAGAACCCTTAGATCAGCCCCAGCATTTT. It translates to CASSVEPLDQPQHF.

The rearrangement uses TRBV6-5 and TRBJ2-5, with a possible D match to TRBD2 (6 bases). The J call may not be correct, given that the DNA end is closer to TRBJ2-7. The V gene's germline CDR1 is MNHEY and CDR2 SVGAGI. The CDR3 consists of 13 residues. CDR3: CASGLAPTYEQYF. CDR3 sequence (DNA): TGTGCCAGCGGGCTAGCGCCAACCTACGAGCAGTACTTC.

This chain joins TRBV4-3 and TRBJ1-1, with a possible D match to TRBD1 (6 bases). Trimming pared 0 bases from V and 1 base from J, leaving 12 bases between. This CDR3 has 16 amino acids. CDR1 and CDR2 (germline): LGHNA, YSLEER. The CDR3: CASSQDPQGTNTEAFF. DNA for the CDR3: TGCGCCAGCAGCCAAGACCCCCAGGGGACGAACACTGAAGCTTTCTTT.

This chain links TRBV4-1 with TRBJ2-3, with 11 nucleotides matching TRBD2. The CDR3 contains 15 residues. The J segment lost 2 bases and the V segment lost 5 bases, leaving 3 bases of the junction unmatched. Germline assignment: CDR1 MGHRA and CDR2 YSYEKL. CDR3 protein: CASSLLAGATDTQYF. The CDR3 nucleotides are TGCGCCAGCAGCTTACTAGCGGGGGCCACAGATACGCAGTATTTT.

The V gene is TRBV29-1, the J gene TRBJ2-7; 7 positions match TRBD1. The CDR3 runs to 12 residues. Trimming cost V 4 bases and J 2 bases; bases outside gene matches: 2. From germline, CDR1 is SQVTM and CDR2 ANQGSEA. CDR3 sequence (DNA): TGCAGCGTTGCCGGACAGGCCTACGAGCAGTACTTC. This sequence encodes CSVAGQAYEQYF.

The chain is built from TRBV5-1 and TRBJ2-1, with TRBD1 identical over 10 bases. The CDR3 contains 17 residues. Germline-derived CDR1 and CDR2 are SGHRS and YFSETQ. V was clipped by 4 bases and J by 6 bases; unmatched bases: 13. Written as DNA, the CDR3 is TGCGCCAGCAGCCCGACTGGACAGGGGGAGAGGGGCAATGAGCAGTTCTTC. Translating it yields CASSPTGQGERGNEQFF.